This entry lists 20 T cell receptor beta chains sequenced from one sample in a study of radiotherapy plus CTLA-4 blockade in lung cancer. Repertoires were generated with immunoSEQ multiplex PCR, while TCRdb's copy carries only in-frame clones and drops some. The sample shows approximately 110,000 clones, 81% of them seen only once. The specimen comprised peripheral blood, sampled from a patient treated with radiotherapy plus ipilimumab. The receptors shown here come from a human donor with non-small cell lung cancer that progressed on radiotherapy plus ipilimumab. Some clones in this sample may be carry-over from other donors' samples.

This chain joins TRBV4-3 and TRBJ2-2; D is unclear. CDR1 is LGHNA and CDR2 is YSLEER in the germline V gene. V lost 7 bases, J lost 0 bases, and 9 bases lay in between. The CDR3 extends over 14 amino acids. The CDR3, as DNA: TGCGCCAGCACTAATTACGCGAACACCGGGGAGCTGTTTTTT. As protein: CASTNYANTGELFF.

The V gene is TRBV11-2, the J gene TRBJ1-6; D is unclear. The CDR3 totals 14 residues. Germline lookup yields CDR1 SGHAT and CDR2 FQNNGV. Trimming removed 5 bases at V and 10 bases at J, with 15 bases between. The CDR3 here is CASSEGQDGSPLHF. The CDR3 DNA follows: TGTGCCAGCAGCGAGGGCCAGGATGGGTCACCCCTCCACTTT.

The chain uses TRBV4-2 and TRBJ2-7, with a weak D call TRBD1 (9 bases). Per the germline V gene, CDR1 is LGHNA and CDR2 is YNFKEQ. The CDR3 consists of 13 residues. V was trimmed by 8 bases and J by 3 bases, leaving 14 bases between them. The CDR3: CASGQGTSYEQYF. The CDR3 DNA is TGTGCCAGCGGACAGGGGACTAGCTACGAGCAGTACTTC.

This sequence joins TRBV6-5 and TRBJ1-2; D is perhaps TRBD1 (6 bases). Looked up from germline, CDR1 is MNHEY and CDR2 is SVGAGI. CDR3 length: 14 residues. Trimming left V 2 bases short and J 3 bases short, with 10 bases between. The CDR3 sequence is CASSYPQGHYGYTF. The DNA for the CDR3 is TGTGCCAGCAGTTACCCCCAGGGGCACTATGGCTACACCTTC.

The chain employs TRBV10-3 and TRBJ1-1; D gene unclear. The CDR3 length is 12 residues. The V gene's germline CDR1 is ENHRY and CDR2 SYGVKD. V lost 5 bases and J 2 bases, leaving 6 bases between the germline ends. The CDR3 DNA sequence: TGTGCCATCAGTCCACGAAACACTGAAGCTTTCTTT. Encoded protein: CAISPRNTEAFF.

The genes are TRBV30 and TRBJ2-7; a possible D gene is TRBD2 (5 bases). Trimming pared 0 bases from V and 4 bases from J, leaving 7 bases between. Germline CDR1 and CDR2: GTSNPN and SVGIG (reference sequence). The CDR3 covers 12 residues. The CDR3 region has the DNA TGTGCCTGGAGTGTAACGGGGTACGAGCAGTACTTC. Its translation is CAWSVTGYEQYF.

The chain employs TRBV18 and TRBJ1-2; tentative D call: TRBD1 (5 bases). The CDR3 totals 12 residues. The germline gives CDR1 KGHSH, CDR2 LQKENI. The V end was cut by 1 base, the J end by 7 bases, with 7 bases between. CDR3 nucleotides: TGTGCCAGCTCACCACAAGACAGTGGCTACACCTTC. This gives the protein CASSPQDSGYTF.

The chain carries TRBV4-1 and TRBJ1-1; D is possibly TRBD1 (5 bases). The V gene's germline CDR1 is MGHRA and CDR2 YSYEKL. This CDR3 is 15 amino acids long. The germline V and J ends were trimmed by 1 base and 1 base, with 10 bases remaining between them. CDR3 amino acids: CASSQGRRGNTEAFF. CDR3 DNA sequence: TGCGCCAGCAGCCAAGGCCGTAGGGGGAACACTGAAGCTTTCTTT.

A few counts support this clone. V usage is TRBV28 and J usage is TRBJ2-2; D is ambiguous. In germline, CDR1 is MDHEN, CDR2 SYDVKM. This CDR3 spans 17 amino acids. V lost 2 bases, J lost 5 bases, and 18 bases lay in between. CDR3 protein: CASSLDGKRIRTGELFF. The CDR3 DNA reads as TGTGCCAGCAGTTTAGACGGAAAGAGGATACGTACCGGGGAGCTGTTTTTT.

The chain couples TRBV10-3 to TRBJ2-3; 10 nucleotides line up with TRBD2. Germline V CDR1 and CDR2: ENHRY, SYGVKD. This CDR3 comprises 13 residues. Unmatched junction bases numbered 4, after V lost 8 bases and J lost 5 bases. CDR3 DNA: TGTGCCATCGGAATAGCGGGGGGAGATACGCAGTATTTT. It translates to CAIGIAGGDTQYF.

V and J are TRBV27 and TRBJ1-6; D not certain. Between the trimmed V and J ends, which lost 1 base and 9 bases, there was a span of 13 bases. This CDR3 has 15 amino acids. CDR1 and CDR2 from the germline V gene are MNHEY and SMNVEV (reference sequence). The CDR3 DNA reads as TGTGCCAGCAGTTTATTGACAAGGTTAAGTTCACCCCTCCACTTT. Protein: CASSLLTRLSSPLHF.

V is TRBV12-5 and J is TRBJ2-7; weak D call: TRBD2 (6 bases). V shed 4 bases and J shed 1 base, with 17 bases lying between them. The CDR3 length is 16 residues. CDR1 is LGHNT and CDR2 is FRNRAP in the germline V gene. For the CDR3, the DNA is TGTGCTAGTGGTTGGGCGCGGGACCGAGGATCCTACGAGCAGTACTTC. This encodes CASGWARDRGSYEQYF.

This clone has only one observation. The chain is built from TRBV21-1 and TRBJ2-3; the table's D call, TRBD1, was not checked against the DNA. TRBV21-1 is assigned pseudogene status. The CDR3 has 14 amino acids. CDR3 loop: CASRPQGYTDTQYF. The CDR3 region has the DNA TGTGCCAGCCGACCTCAGGGTTACACAGATACGCAGTATTTT.

This sequence joins TRBV7-2 and TRBJ1-2, with 7 bases identical to TRBD1. Germline loops: CDR1 SGHTA, CDR2 FQGNSA. The CDR3 covers 14 residues. V trimming: 3 bases; J trimming: 9 bases; junction bases outside the gene matches: 10. The CDR3 sequence: CASSFGTAGGRYTF. The CDR3 DNA is TGTGCCAGCAGCTTTGGGACAGCCGGCGGTCGCTACACCTTC.

The V call is TRBV29-1, the J call TRBJ1-2; 7 bases agree with TRBD1. There are 13 residues in the CDR3. Germline lookup yields CDR1 SQVTM and CDR2 ANQGSEA. V shed 6 bases, J shed 7 bases, and the junction held 11 bases outside the gene matches. The CDR3 region has the DNA TGCAGCGTCTCAGACAGGGAACGATCTGGCTACACCTTC. As protein: CSVSDRERSGYTF.

This clone was observed a handful of times. This chain connects TRBV6-6 to TRBJ1-5, with 7 bases matching TRBD1. After removal of 6 bases from V and 4 bases from J, the junction contained 9 bases not matched to a gene. In germline, CDR1 is MNHNY, CDR2 SVGAGI (reference sequence). This CDR3 has 15 residues. The CDR3 region has the DNA TGTGCCAGCAGCCACCCCACAGGGGTTAATCAGCCCCAGCATTTT. It codes for CASSHPTGVNQPQHF.

In nucleotides, the CDR3 is TGTGCCAGCAACAGAGGGAACTCTGGAAACACCATATATTTT. It translates to CASNRGNSGNTIYF. The chain recombines TRBV2 with TRBJ1-3; unclear D gene. The CDR3 is 14 amino acids. V dropped 7 bases and J dropped 0 bases, with 10 bases sitting between them. Germline CDR1 is SNHLY and CDR2 is FYNNEI.

The chain recombines TRBV4-3 with TRBJ1-3; no clear D. Trimming took off 0 bases at V and 8 bases at J, with 11 bases between the two ends. CDR3 length: 14 residues. CDR1 is LGHNA and CDR2 is YSLEER in the germline V gene. This CDR3 is CASSQDRTAYTIYF. For the CDR3, the DNA is TGCGCCAGCAGCCAAGATAGGACCGCATACACCATATATTTT.

This chain connects TRBV7-2 to TRBJ1-6, with TRBD1 identical over 8 bases. CDR1 is SGHTA and CDR2 is FQGNSA in the germline V gene. CDR3 size: 13 residues. V gave up 4 bases and J gave up 10 bases; unmatched junction bases: 3. The CDR3 DNA reads as TGTGCCAGCAGCTCACAGGGGGGATCACCCCTCCACTTT. The encoded protein is CASSSQGGSPLHF.

The chain joins TRBV2 to TRBJ2-5, with 13 bases that match TRBD2. The junction had 5 bases not matched to a gene; V was cut back by 6 bases and J by 4 bases. Germline V gene data show CDR1 as SNHLY and CDR2 as FYNNEI. This CDR3 is built from 15 residues. The DNA for the CDR3 is TGTGCCAGCAGAACTAGCGGGGGGGGCCGAGAGACCCAGTACTTC. Its translation is CASRTSGGGRETQYF.